The clone carrying this TCR beta chain was seen a few times. Its antigen is unknown. Although they were nominally healthy when sampled, donors likely had unrecorded immune exposures. The CDR3 consists of 15 residues. The germline V gene has CDR1 MNHEY and CDR2 SMNVEV (reference sequence). V was trimmed by 5 bases and J by 8 bases, leaving 19 bases between them. PCR primers comprised 60 Vbeta and 13 Jbeta primers. Libraries were prepared by immunoSEQ multiplex PCR; TCRdb keeps only in-frame clonotypes and omits some of them. The data show about 25,000 clones, 75% to 80% seen once. The sample is drawn from a study of cytomegalovirus exposure and HLA in healthy donors. The study's findings and limits: Links to common viral pathogens appeared, in a later analysis, for several of the most significant clusters. According to reports, the classifier identified cytomegalovirus status with high specificity and sensitivity. A previous analysis found most TCR beta V segments productive roughly 90% or roughly 30% of the time.

The J gene is TRBJ2-1, the V gene TRBV27; no clear D gene. This TCR derives from a male donor in good health and CMV-seronegative. Source material: PBMCs. The CDR3 sequence is CASSPSGPRIHEQFF. CDR3 coding DNA: TGTGCCAGCAGTCCTTCGGGTCCCCGAATACATGAGCAGTTCTTC.